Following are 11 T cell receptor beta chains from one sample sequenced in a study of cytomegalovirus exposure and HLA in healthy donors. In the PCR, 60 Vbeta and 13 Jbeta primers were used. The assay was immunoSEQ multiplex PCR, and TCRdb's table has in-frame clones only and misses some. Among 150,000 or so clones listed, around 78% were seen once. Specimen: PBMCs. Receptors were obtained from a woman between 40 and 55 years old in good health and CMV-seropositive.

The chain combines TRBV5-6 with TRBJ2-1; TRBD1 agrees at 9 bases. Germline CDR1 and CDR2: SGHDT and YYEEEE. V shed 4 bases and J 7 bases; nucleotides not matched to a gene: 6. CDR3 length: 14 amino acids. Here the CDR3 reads CASSGQGSRNEQFF. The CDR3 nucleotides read TGTGCCAGCAGCGGACAGGGGTCACGAAATGAGCAGTTCTTC.

CDR3 sequence (DNA): TGCGCCAGCAGCCAAGATTTTGGGACAGAGAACACTGAAGCTTTCTTT. This sequence encodes CASSQDFGTENTEAFF. The rearrangement joins TRBV4-3 to TRBJ1-1; TRBD1 matches at 7 bases. With V trimmed by 0 bases and J by 1 base, 5 bases remained unmatched. The germline CDR1 and CDR2 sequences are LGHNA and YSLEER. The CDR3 is 16 residues long.

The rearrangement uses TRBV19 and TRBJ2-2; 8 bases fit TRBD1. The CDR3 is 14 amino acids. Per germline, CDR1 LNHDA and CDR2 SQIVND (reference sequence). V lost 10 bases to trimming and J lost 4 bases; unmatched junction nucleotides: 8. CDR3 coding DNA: TGTGCCACGACAGGGGCAGCAGCCACCGGGGAGCTGTTTTTT. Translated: CATTGAAATGELFF.

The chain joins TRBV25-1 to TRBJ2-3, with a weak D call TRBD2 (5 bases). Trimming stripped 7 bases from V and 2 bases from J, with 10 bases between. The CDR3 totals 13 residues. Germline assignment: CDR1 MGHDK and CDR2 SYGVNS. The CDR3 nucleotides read TGTGCCAGCAAAGGACTGATCACAGATACGCAGTATTTT. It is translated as CASKGLITDTQYF.

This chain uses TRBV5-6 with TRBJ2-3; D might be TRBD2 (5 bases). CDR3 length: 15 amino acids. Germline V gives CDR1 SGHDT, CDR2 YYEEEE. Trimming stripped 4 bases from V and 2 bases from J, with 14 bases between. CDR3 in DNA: TGTGCCAGCAGCCTTCCGGACGGGAACACAGATACGCAGTATTTT. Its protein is CASSLPDGNTDTQYF.

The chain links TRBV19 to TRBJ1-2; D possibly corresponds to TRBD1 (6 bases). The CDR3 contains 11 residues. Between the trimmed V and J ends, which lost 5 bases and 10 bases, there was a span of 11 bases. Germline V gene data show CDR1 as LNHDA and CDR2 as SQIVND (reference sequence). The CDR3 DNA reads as TGTGCCAGTAGTGCAGGACAGTACTACACCTTC. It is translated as CASSAGQYYTF.

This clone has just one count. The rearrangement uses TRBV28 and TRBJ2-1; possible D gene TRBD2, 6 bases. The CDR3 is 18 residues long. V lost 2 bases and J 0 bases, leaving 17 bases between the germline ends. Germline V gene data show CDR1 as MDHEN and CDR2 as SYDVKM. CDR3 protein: CASSLRGWRGSSYNEQFF. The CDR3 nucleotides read TGTGCCAGCAGTTTAAGGGGATGGAGGGGCAGCTCCTACAATGAGCAGTTCTTC.

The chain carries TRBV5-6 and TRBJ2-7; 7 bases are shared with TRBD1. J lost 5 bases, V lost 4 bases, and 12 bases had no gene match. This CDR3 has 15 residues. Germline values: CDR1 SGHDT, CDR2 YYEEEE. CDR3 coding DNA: TGTGCCAGCAGCCTAGCCAGACAGGGTGTCCACGAGCAGTACTTC. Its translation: CASSLARQGVHEQYF.

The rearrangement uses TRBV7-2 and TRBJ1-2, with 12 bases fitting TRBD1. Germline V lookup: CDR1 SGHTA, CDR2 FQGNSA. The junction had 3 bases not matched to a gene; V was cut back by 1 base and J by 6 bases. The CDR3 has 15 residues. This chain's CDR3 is CASSLGGDRGHGYTF. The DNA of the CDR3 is TGTGCCAGCAGCTTAGGGGGGGACAGGGGGCATGGCTACACCTTC.

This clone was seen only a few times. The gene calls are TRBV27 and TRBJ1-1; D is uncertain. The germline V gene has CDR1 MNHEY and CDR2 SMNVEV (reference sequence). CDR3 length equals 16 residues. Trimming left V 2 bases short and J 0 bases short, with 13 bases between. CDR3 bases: TGTGCCAGCAGTTTAAGGAGGGTGACCCTGAACACTGAAGCTTTCTTT. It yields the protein CASSLRRVTLNTEAFF.

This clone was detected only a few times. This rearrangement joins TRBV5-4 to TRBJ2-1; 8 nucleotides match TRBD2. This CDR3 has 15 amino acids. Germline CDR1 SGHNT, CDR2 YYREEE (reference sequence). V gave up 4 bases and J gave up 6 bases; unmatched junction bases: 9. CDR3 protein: CASSTRTSWFNEQFF. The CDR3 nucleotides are TGTGCCAGCAGCACTCGGACTAGCTGGTTCAATGAGCAGTTCTTC.